These T cell receptor beta chains were read from a single sample in a study of cytomegalovirus exposure and HLA in healthy donors. Method: immunoSEQ multiplex PCR; TCRdb's copy keeps in-frame clones and lacks some. The data hold around 150,000 clones, with 60% to 80% observed a single time. Source material: PBMCs. The receptor set was obtained from a man over 45 in good health and CMV-seropositive. Both conserved end residues are part of each CDR3. D genes are given only for firm matches. A row's size may be missing; if present it is once, few, many or a size class.

d_gene,v_gene,abundance,j_gene,CDR3aa
TRBD1,TRBV7-9,.,TRBJ2-1,CASSPGTASYNEQFF
TRBD1,TRBV19,.,TRBJ2-1,CASSISSGGSIYNEQFF
TRBD1,TRBV5-1,.,TRBJ2-2,CASSSRDRGSGELFF
TRBD1,TRBV15,.,TRBJ1-1,CATSEQGGLTEAFF
TRBD1,TRBV28,.,TRBJ1-1,CASSLWAGGLNTEAFF
.,TRBV2,.,TRBJ1-5,CASRHRGNQPQHF
.,TRBV6-1,.,TRBJ1-1,CASSLTGNEAFF
TRBD1,TRBV5-8,.,TRBJ1-2,CASSLGPRQGRSYGYTF
TRBD1,TRBV10-1,.,TRBJ2-3,CASNYPGQVITDTQYF
.,TRBV5-1,.,TRBJ1-1,CASSLQGRRTEAFF
TRBD1,TRBV5-5,once,TRBJ2-3,CASSSGSSGGPDTQYF
.,TRBV19,.,TRBJ2-5,CASSSSPGQETQYF
.,TRBV4-1,.,TRBJ2-3,CASSRDYHTDTQYF
.,TRBV5-1,.,TRBJ2-7,CASSLFLGSDEQYF
.,TRBV18,.,TRBJ1-2,CASSPVAQAVYGYTF
TRBD2,TRBV7-8,.,TRBJ2-1,CASQLAGGPDEQFF
TRBD2,TRBV5-1,.,TRBJ2-1,CASSETSGGAFAFNEQFF
.,TRBV6-5,.,TRBJ2-1,CASSRTSRNRQFF
TRBD1,TRBV9,.,TRBJ2-2,CASSGADRGRDTGELFF
.,TRBV4-2,.,TRBJ2-5,CASSQDRETQYF
.,TRBV19,.,TRBJ1-1,CASSIQSQDTEAFF
.,TRBV13,.,TRBJ1-5,CASSLGQGRSNQPQHF
.,TRBV6-6,.,TRBJ1-6,CASSPGLNSPLHF
.,TRBV6-5,.,TRBJ1-4,CASSYSGGTNEKLFF
TRBD1,TRBV5-6,.,TRBJ2-2,CASSLGTGNTGELFF
TRBD1,TRBV4-1,.,TRBJ2-1,CASSQVGTAYYNEQFF
TRBD1,TRBV2,few,TRBJ2-6,CAGSRDSLFGAGANVLTF
.,TRBV27,.,TRBJ2-1,CASRFNTRNEQFF
TRBD1,TRBV6-5,.,TRBJ2-7,CASSLEQGGADEQYF
TRBD1,TRBV15,few,TRBJ1-5,CATSRTGRGSNQPQHF
.,TRBV7-2,.,TRBJ1-1,CASSLEGRTEAFF
TRBD2,TRBV4-2,.,TRBJ2-5,CASSQVVSGGRETQYF
TRBD2,TRBV6-5,.,TRBJ2-5,CASSYSGGAYETQYF
TRBD2,TRBV10-2,.,TRBJ2-1,CASSRTTSGGTYNEQFF
.,TRBV5-1,.,TRBJ2-3,CASSFEGFDTQYF
.,TRBV7-3,.,TRBJ2-5,CASSLGQAQETQYF
TRBD2,TRBV20-1,.,TRBJ2-5,CSALGGETQYF
.,TRBV6-4,.,TRBJ2-2,CASSDSGLTGELFF
.,TRBV6-1,.,TRBJ2-5,CASNRMEGGRETQYF
.,TRBV7-9,.,TRBJ1-2,CASSLNRWGYTF
.,TRBV7-5,.,TRBJ2-5,CARRGTFETQYF
TRBD2,TRBV4-1,.,TRBJ2-1,CASSRGTSGGNEQFF
TRBD1,TRBV6-1,.,TRBJ1-2,CASSADRGGGYGYTF
.,TRBV6-1,once,TRBJ1-5,CASNTRGDQPQHF
.,TRBV11-2,.,TRBJ1-1,CASRAGGSLTEAFF
.,TRBV5-6,.,TRBJ1-4,CASSFTGQNEKLFF
TRBD2,TRBV2,few,TRBJ2-3,CASSRWEGPSTDTQYF
.,TRBV7-8,.,TRBJ2-5,CASSLAAGGQETQYF
.,TRBV19,.,TRBJ2-1,CASKGLWTTSSYNEQFF